The clone carrying this TCR beta chain occurred many times. Its antigen is unknown. Synthesis of cDNA was performed by 5'RACE using 10-nucleotide random UMIs. One entry per CDR3 protein results from TCRdb running MiXCR on the 5' RACE reads. The data contain about 74,000 distinct CDR3 sequences, roughly 5.6% of them seen just once; the ten biggest clones take up approximately 7.4%. The V gene's germline CDR1 is DFQATT and CDR2 SNEGSKA (reference sequence). Trimming stripped 3 bases from V and 2 bases from J, with 11 bases between. The CDR3 contains 14 residues. This sample was included in a study of neurological immune-mediated disorders. Background on the study: Of about 34 multiple sclerosis patients, some 30 were relapsing-remitting and 3 secondary progressive.

Study-wide results and limits: The multiple sclerosis repertoire cluster was associated with no clinical or MRI feature.

This receptor was taken from a man in his late teens or twenties with multiple sclerosis. The chain joins TRBV20-1 to TRBJ2-1; D is unresolved. What was sequenced was PBMCs. CDR3 in DNA: TGCAGTGCTAGCTCGCCTGTCACCTACAATGAGCAGTTCTTC. This codes for CSASSPVTYNEQFF.